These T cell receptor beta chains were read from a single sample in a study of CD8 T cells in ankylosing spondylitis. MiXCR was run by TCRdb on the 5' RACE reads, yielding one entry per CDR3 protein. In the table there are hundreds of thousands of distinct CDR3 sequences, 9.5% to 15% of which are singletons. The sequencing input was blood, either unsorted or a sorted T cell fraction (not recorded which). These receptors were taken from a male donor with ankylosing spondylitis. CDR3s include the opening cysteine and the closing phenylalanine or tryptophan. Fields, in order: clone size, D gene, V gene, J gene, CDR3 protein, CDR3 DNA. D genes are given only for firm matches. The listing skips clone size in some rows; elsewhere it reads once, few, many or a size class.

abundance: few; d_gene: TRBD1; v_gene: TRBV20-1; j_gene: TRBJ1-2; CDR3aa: CQTGTGEYGYTF; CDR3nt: TGCCAGACCGGGACAGGGGAGTATGGCTACACCTTC
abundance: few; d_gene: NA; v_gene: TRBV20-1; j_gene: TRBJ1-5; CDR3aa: CSAGPGLGGSNQPQHF; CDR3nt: TGCAGTGCTGGGCCGGGACTGGGCGGTAGCAATCAGCCCCAGCATTTT
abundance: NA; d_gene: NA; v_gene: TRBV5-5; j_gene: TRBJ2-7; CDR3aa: CASSGLRGPTYEQYF; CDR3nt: TGTGCCAGCAGCGGGCTGAGGGGCCCTACTTACGAGCAGTACTTC
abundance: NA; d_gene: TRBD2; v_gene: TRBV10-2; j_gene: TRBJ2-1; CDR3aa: CASSESGLAAYNEQFF; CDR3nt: TGCGCCAGCAGTGAAAGTGGACTAGCGGCCTACAATGAGCAGTTCTTC
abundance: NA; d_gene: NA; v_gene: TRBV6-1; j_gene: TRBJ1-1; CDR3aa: CASTRTLNTEAFF; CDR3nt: TGTGCCAGCACCCGCACTTTGAACACTGAAGCTTTCTTT
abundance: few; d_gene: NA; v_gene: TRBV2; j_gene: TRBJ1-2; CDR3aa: CASSEWAAGGGGYTF; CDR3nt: TGTGCCAGCAGTGAATGGGCGGCTGGGGGTGGTGGCTACACCTTC
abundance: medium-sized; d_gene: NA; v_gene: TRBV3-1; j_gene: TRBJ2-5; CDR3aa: CASSQLHRDGETQYF; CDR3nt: TGTGCCAGCAGCCAACTTCACAGGGACGGGGAGACCCAGTACTTC
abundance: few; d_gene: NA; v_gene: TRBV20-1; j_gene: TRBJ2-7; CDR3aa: CSAAGVEQYF; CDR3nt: TGCAGTGCCGCCGGGGTCGAGCAGTACTTC
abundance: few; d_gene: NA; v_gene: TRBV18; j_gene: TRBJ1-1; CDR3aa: CASSPPRHDTEAFF; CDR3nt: TGTGCCAGCTCACCTCCAAGGCATGACACTGAAGCTTTCTTT
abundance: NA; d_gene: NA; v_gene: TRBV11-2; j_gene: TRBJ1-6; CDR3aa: CASSAPLDSPLHF; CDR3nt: TGTGCCAGCAGCGCCCCCTTAGATTCACCCCTCCACTTT
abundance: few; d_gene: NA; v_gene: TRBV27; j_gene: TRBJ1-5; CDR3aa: CASRYRDGNQPQHF; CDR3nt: TGTGCCAGCAGGTACAGGGATGGCAATCAGCCCCAGCATTTT
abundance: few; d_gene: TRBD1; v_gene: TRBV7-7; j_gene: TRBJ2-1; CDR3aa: CASSSLQGSNNEQFF; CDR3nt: TGTGCCAGCAGCTCCCTACAGGGGTCCAACAATGAGCAGTTCTTC
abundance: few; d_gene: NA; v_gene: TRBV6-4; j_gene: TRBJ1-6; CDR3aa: CASSGGDNSPLHF; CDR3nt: TGTGCCAGCAGTGGAGGGGATAATTCACCCCTCCACTTT
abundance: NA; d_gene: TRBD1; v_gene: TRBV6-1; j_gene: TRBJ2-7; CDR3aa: CASSEVGQGTYEQYF; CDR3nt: TGTGCCAGCAGTGAAGTGGGACAGGGTACCTACGAGCAGTACTTC
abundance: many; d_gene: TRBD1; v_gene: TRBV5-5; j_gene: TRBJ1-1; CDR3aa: CASSLASGGTEAFF; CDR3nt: TGTGCCAGCAGCTTGGCGTCAGGGGGCACTGAAGCTTTCTTT
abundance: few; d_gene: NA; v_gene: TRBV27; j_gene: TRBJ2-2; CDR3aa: CASSRRLLDTGELFF; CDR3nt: TGTGCCAGCAGTCGCCGTCTACTTGACACCGGGGAGCTGTTTTTT
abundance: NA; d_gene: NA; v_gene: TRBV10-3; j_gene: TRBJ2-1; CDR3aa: CAISAMGGEQFF; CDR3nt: TGTGCCATCAGCGCGATGGGAGGTGAGCAGTTCTTC
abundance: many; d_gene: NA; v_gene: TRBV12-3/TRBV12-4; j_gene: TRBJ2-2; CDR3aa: CANRETNTGELFF; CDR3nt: TGTGCCAACCGCGAGACAAACACCGGGGAGCTGTTTTTT
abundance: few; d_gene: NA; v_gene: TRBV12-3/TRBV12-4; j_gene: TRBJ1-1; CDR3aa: CASSLGVGTPEAFF; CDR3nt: TGTGCCAGCAGTTTGGGGGTTGGGACCCCTGAAGCTTTCTTT
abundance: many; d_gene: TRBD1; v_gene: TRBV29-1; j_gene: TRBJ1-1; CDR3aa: CSVAGTGGIYTEAFF; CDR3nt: TGCAGCGTCGCCGGGACAGGGGGGATTTACACTGAAGCTTTCTTT
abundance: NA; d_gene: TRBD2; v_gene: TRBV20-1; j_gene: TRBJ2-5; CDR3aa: CSARRLAGVETQYF; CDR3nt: TGCAGTGCTAGAAGACTAGCGGGAGTAGAGACCCAGTACTTC
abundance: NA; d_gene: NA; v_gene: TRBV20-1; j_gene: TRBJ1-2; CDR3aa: CSARGDGYTF; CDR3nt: TGCAGTGCTAGGGGGGACGGCTACACCTTC
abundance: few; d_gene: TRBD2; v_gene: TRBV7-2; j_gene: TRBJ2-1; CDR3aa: CASSLESSSGYNEQFF; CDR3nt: TGTGCCAGCAGCTTAGAATCGTCTAGCGGGTACAATGAGCAGTTCTTC
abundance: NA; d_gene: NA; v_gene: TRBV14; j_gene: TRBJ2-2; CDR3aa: CASSQEEGTGGELFF; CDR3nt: TGTGCCAGCAGCCAAGAAGAGGGTACAGGCGGGGAGCTGTTTTTT
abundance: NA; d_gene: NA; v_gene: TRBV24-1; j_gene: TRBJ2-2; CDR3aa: CATSAPGQGNTGELFF; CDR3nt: TGTGCCACCAGTGCCCCGGGCCAGGGGAACACCGGGGAGCTGTTTTTT
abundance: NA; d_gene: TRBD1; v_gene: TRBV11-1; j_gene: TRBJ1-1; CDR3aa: CASSLARTGGMNTEAFF; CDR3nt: TGTGCCAGCAGCTTAGCGCGGACAGGGGGAATGAACACTGAAGCTTTCTTT
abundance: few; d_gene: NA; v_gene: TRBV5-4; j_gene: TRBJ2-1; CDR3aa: CASSIGQGTDEQFF; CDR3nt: TGTGCCAGCAGCATCGGACAAGGGACGGATGAGCAGTTCTTC
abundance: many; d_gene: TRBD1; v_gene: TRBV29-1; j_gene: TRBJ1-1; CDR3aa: CSVAGQVNTEAFF; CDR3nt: TGCAGCGTTGCGGGACAGGTTAACACTGAAGCTTTCTTT
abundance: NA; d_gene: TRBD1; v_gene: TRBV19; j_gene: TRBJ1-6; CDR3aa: CASLRQGWGLIPLHF; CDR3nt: TGTGCCAGTCTCAGACAGGGTTGGGGCCTTATACCCCTCCACTTT
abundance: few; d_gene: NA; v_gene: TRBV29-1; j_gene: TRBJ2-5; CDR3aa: CSVEGTVQETQYF; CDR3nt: TGCAGCGTTGAAGGGACAGTCCAAGAGACCCAGTACTTC
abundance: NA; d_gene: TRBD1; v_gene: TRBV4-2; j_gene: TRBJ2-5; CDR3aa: CASSQGTGGFQETQYF; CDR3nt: TGTGCCAGCAGCCAAGGGACAGGGGGCTTCCAAGAGACCCAGTACTTC